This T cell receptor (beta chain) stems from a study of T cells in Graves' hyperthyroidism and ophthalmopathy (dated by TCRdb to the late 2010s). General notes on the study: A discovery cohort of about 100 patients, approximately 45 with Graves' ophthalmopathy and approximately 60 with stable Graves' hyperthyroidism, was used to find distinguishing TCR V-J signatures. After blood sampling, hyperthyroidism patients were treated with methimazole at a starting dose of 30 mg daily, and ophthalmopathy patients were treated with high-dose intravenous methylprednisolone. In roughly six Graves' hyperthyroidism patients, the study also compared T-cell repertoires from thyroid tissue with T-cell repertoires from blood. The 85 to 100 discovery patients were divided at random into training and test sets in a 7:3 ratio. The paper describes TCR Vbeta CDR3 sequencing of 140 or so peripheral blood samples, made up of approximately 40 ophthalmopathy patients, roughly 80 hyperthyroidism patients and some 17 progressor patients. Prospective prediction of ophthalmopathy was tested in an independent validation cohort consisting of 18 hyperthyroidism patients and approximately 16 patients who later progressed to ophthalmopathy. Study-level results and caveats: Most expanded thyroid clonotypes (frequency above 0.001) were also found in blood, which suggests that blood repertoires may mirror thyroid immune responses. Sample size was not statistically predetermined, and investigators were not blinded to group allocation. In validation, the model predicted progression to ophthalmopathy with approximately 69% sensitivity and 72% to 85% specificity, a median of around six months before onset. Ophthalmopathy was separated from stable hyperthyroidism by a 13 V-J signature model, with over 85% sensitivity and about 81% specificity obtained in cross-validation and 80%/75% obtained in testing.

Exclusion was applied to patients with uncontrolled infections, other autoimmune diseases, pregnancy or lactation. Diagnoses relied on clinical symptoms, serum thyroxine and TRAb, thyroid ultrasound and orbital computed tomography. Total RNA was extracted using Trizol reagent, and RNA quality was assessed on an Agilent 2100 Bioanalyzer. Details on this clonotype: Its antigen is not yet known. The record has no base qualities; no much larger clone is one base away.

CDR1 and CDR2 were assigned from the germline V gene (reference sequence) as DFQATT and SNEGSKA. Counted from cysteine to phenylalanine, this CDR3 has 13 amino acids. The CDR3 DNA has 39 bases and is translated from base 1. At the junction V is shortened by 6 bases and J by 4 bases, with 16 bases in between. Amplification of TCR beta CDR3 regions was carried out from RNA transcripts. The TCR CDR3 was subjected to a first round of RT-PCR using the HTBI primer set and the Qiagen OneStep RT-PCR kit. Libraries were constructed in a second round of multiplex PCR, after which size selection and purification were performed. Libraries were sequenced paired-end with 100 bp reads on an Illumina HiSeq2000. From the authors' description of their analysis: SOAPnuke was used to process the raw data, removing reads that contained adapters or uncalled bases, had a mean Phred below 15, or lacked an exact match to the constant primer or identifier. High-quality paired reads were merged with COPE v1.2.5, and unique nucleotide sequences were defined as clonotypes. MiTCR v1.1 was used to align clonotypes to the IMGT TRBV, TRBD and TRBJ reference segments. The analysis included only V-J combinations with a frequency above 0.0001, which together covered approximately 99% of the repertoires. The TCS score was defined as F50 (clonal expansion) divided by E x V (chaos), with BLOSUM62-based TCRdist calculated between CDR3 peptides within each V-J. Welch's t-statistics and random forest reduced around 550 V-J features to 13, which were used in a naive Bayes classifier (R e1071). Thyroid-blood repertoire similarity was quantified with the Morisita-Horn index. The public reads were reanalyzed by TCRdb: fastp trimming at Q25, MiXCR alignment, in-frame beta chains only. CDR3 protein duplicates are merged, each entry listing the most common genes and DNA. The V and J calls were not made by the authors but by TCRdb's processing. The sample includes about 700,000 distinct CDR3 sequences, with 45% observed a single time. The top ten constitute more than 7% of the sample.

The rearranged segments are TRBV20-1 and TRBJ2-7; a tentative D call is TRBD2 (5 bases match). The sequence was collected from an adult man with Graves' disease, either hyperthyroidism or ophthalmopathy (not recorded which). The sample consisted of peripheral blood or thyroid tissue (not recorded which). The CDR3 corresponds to CSASRGFVYEQYF. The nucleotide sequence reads TGCAGTGCCTCACGGGGATTTGTGTACGAGCAGTACTTC.